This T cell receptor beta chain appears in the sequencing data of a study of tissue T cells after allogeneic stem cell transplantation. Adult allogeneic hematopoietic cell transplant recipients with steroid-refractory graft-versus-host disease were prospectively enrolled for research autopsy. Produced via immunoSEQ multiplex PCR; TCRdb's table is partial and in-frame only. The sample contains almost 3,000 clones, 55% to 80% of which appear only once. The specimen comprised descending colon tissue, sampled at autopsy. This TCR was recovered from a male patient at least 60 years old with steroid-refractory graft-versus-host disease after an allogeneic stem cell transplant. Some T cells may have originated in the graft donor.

DNA of the CDR3: TGTGCCAGCAGCTTGGATGGGACTAGAGCGTACTTC. Translation: CASSLDGTRAYF. The V gene is TRBV5-4, the J gene TRBJ2-5; 8 bases are a match to TRBD2. The CDR3 totals 12 residues. The germline V gene has CDR1 SGHNT and CDR2 YYREEE (reference sequence). V dropped 0 bases and J dropped 13; count of bases not matched to a gene: 5.